These 4 T cell receptor beta chains originate from one sample sequenced in a study of shared clonotypes between healthy human individuals. Naive CD8 populations comprised CD45RO-negative cells positively selected for CCR7, excluding terminally differentiated effector memory CD45RA+ cells. Sequenced by immunoSEQ multiplex PCR; TCRdb stores in-frame clones only, minus some. The data show around 1,900,000 clones, just under 95% seen once. Material for sequencing was naive CD8+ T cells from PBMCs. The receptor set was obtained from a man aged 18 to 29 in good health. Some clones in this sample may be carry-over from other donors' samples.

The rearrangement joins TRBV4-1 to TRBJ1-4; 8 bases line up with TRBD1. The CDR3 sequence is 14 residues long. CDR1 is MGHRA, CDR2 YSYEKL, per germline. V shed 6 bases and J 7 bases; nucleotides not matched to a gene: 7. CDR3 in DNA: TGCGCCAGCAGTGCCAGGACAGGGCCTGAAAAACTGTTTTTT. Protein sequence: CASSARTGPEKLFF.

The V gene is TRBV7-9, the J gene TRBJ1-1; no reliable D call. Trimming took off 1 base at V and 7 bases at J, with 13 bases between the two ends. CDR1 and CDR2 from the germline V gene are SEHNR and FQNEAQ (reference sequence). The CDR3 runs 14 residues. CDR3 residues: CASSLGSGPSEAFF. The CDR3 DNA is TGTGCCAGCAGCTTAGGGTCTGGGCCGAGTGAAGCTTTCTTT.

The chain combines TRBV18 with TRBJ1-2, with D possibly TRBD1 on 5 matching bases. The V gene lost 2 bases and the J gene lost 3 bases, with 13 bases spanning the gap. The CDR3 has 15 amino acids. Germline V gives CDR1 KGHSH, CDR2 LQKENI. The CDR3 loop is CASSPSIREDYGYTF. As DNA, the CDR3 is TGTGCCAGCTCACCATCTATCAGGGAAGACTATGGCTACACCTTC.

The chain links TRBV29-1 to TRBJ2-1; D tentatively fits TRBD1 or TRBD2 (6 bases each). This CDR3 is built from 13 residues. CDR1 and CDR2 from the germline V gene are SQVTM and ANQGSEA. V was pared by 5 bases and J by 2 bases, with 10 bases between. The CDR3 DNA reads as TGCAGCGTTTTGGGGGGCGCCTACAATGAGCAGTTCTTC. Translating it yields CSVLGGAYNEQFF.